Listed below are T cell receptor beta chains from one sample, sequenced in a study of shared clonotypes between healthy human individuals. TCRdb's table, derived via immunoSEQ multiplex PCR, lists solely in-frame clones and lacks some. The sample gives over 2 million clones, 90% to 95% of which show up once; more than 0.1% is in the top ten. The sequenced sample consisted of naive CD4+ T cells sorted from blood. Receptor source: a man younger than 35 in good health. The CDR3 runs from the conserved cysteine through the conserved F or W. D genes are given only for firm matches. Expanded clones are given a class, and other clones once, few, many or no size at all.

size: NA
J: TRBJ2-2
V: TRBV6-5
D: NA
CDR3: CASSRMTGELFF
DNA: TGTGCCAGCAGCAGAATGACCGGGGAGCTGTTTTTT

size: NA
J: TRBJ1-4
V: TRBV5-6
D: NA
CDR3: CASSLVGGPYEKLFF
DNA: TGTGCCAGCAGCTTGGTGGGGGGCCCTTACGAAAAACTGTTTTTT

size: NA
J: TRBJ1-2
V: TRBV10-3
D: NA
CDR3: CAISESEDGYTF
DNA: TGTGCCATCAGTGAGTCGGAGGATGGCTACACCTTC

size: many
J: TRBJ1-4
V: TRBV5-1
D: TRBD1
CDR3: CASSLPQGFANEKLFF
DNA: TGCGCCAGCAGCTTGCCACAGGGGTTTGCTAATGAAAAACTGTTTTTT

size: NA
J: TRBJ2-5
V: TRBV4-3
D: TRBD2
CDR3: CASSQGTAGVRETQYF
DNA: TGCGCCAGCAGCCAAGGGACAGCGGGAGTTCGGGAGACCCAGTACTTC

size: NA
J: TRBJ2-2
V: TRBV27
D: NA
CDR3: CASSLWGRNTGELFF
DNA: TGTGCCAGCAGTTTATGGGGGCGTAACACCGGGGAGCTGTTTTTT

size: NA
J: TRBJ1-1
V: TRBV4-1
D: NA
CDR3: CASSQEGSGLTEAFF
DNA: TGCGCCAGCAGCCAAGAGGGGTCAGGGCTCACTGAAGCTTTCTTT

size: NA
J: TRBJ2-7
V: TRBV5-1
D: NA
CDR3: CASSDTGSPYEQYF
DNA: TGCGCCAGCAGTGATACAGGGAGTCCGTACGAGCAGTACTTC

size: NA
J: TRBJ2-1
V: TRBV5-1
D: NA
CDR3: CASSFAGGEQFF
DNA: TGCGCCAGCAGCTTTGCCGGGGGTGAGCAGTTCTTC

size: NA
J: TRBJ2-1
V: TRBV28
D: TRBD1
CDR3: CASSLVIKGAGEQFF
DNA: TGTGCCAGCAGTTTAGTTATAAAGGGGGCTGGTGAGCAGTTCTTC

size: once
J: TRBJ1-6
V: TRBV6-6
D: NA
CDR3: CASRVDSNSPLHF
DNA: TGTGCCAGCAGAGTGGATTCTAATTCACCCCTCCACTTT

size: NA
J: TRBJ2-7
V: TRBV7-6
D: TRBD1
CDR3: CASSLEQGVAYEQYF
DNA: TGTGCCAGCAGCCTAGAACAGGGGGTCGCCTACGAGCAGTACTTC

size: once
J: TRBJ1-6
V: TRBV27
D: NA
CDR3: CASSFEGDNSPLHF
DNA: TGTGCCAGCAGTTTTGAGGGGGACAATTCACCCCTCCACTTT

size: NA
J: TRBJ2-1
V: TRBV28
D: NA
CDR3: CASSTTGEGNEQFF
DNA: TGTGCCAGCAGTACGACAGGGGAGGGGAATGAGCAGTTCTTC

size: NA
J: TRBJ2-3
V: TRBV2
D: NA
CDR3: CASSESGVDTQYF
DNA: TGTGCCAGCAGTGAATCAGGGGTAGATACGCAGTATTTT

size: NA
J: TRBJ2-3
V: TRBV11-2
D: NA
CDR3: CASSLHSTDTQYF
DNA: TGTGCCAGCAGCTTACACAGCACAGATACGCAGTATTTT

size: NA
J: TRBJ2-2
V: TRBV6-5
D: TRBD2
CDR3: CASSYSPGGAGELFF
DNA: TGTGCCAGCAGTTACTCCCCCGGGGGGGCTGGGGAGCTGTTTTTT

size: NA
J: TRBJ2-7
V: TRBV6-5
D: TRBD1
CDR3: CASKIDRGVGYEQYF
DNA: TGTGCCAGCAAAATCGACAGGGGAGTAGGCTACGAGCAGTACTTC

size: many
J: TRBJ2-7
V: TRBV28
D: NA
CDR3: CASSLPLNRTIRSYEQYF
DNA: TGTGCCAGCAGTTTACCCCTAAACCGGACTATTCGATCCTACGAGCAGTACTTC

size: NA
J: TRBJ1-2
V: TRBV5-1
D: NA
CDR3: CASSLGVDRNGYTF
DNA: TGCGCCAGCAGCTTGGGGGTGGACAGAAATGGCTACACCTTC

size: NA
J: TRBJ2-5
V: TRBV5-1
D: NA
CDR3: CASSLTGKGETQYF
DNA: TGCGCCAGCAGCTTGACAGGGAAAGGAGAGACCCAGTACTTC

size: once
J: TRBJ2-3
V: TRBV7-2
D: TRBD1
CDR3: CASSFSARGQGKDTQYF
DNA: TGTGCCAGCAGCTTCAGCGCAAGAGGACAGGGAAAAGATACGCAGTATTTT

size: NA
J: TRBJ2-2
V: TRBV25-1
D: NA
CDR3: CASREESNTGELFF
DNA: TGTGCCAGCAGGGAAGAATCGAACACCGGGGAGCTGTTTTTT

size: NA
J: TRBJ2-7
V: TRBV7-2
D: NA
CDR3: CASSSSWGYEQYF
DNA: TGTGCCAGCAGCTCCTCCTGGGGGTACGAGCAGTACTTC

size: once
J: TRBJ2-7
V: TRBV7-9
D: TRBD1
CDR3: CASSLGQVSYEQYF
DNA: TGTGCCAGCAGCCTCGGACAGGTCTCCTACGAGCAGTACTTC

size: NA
J: TRBJ2-1
V: TRBV5-1
D: TRBD2
CDR3: CASTKTSGRAAYNEQFF
DNA: TGCGCCAGCACAAAGACTAGCGGGAGGGCCGCCTACAATGAGCAGTTCTTC

size: NA
J: TRBJ1-4
V: TRBV5-1
D: NA
CDR3: CASSLAVTSGADEKLFF
DNA: TGCGCCAGCAGCTTGGCCGTAACCTCCGGTGCGGATGAAAAACTGTTTTTT

size: NA
J: TRBJ2-5
V: TRBV25-1
D: NA
CDR3: CASSKETVLQETQYF
DNA: TGTGCCAGCAGTAAAGAGACAGTTCTCCAAGAGACCCAGTACTTC

size: NA
J: TRBJ2-7
V: TRBV7-2
D: NA
CDR3: CASSFRGSGEQYF
DNA: TGTGCCAGCAGCTTTAGGGGGTCGGGAGAGCAGTACTTC

size: NA
J: TRBJ1-4
V: TRBV27
D: TRBD1
CDR3: CASSLWTGNEKLFF
DNA: TGTGCCAGCAGTTTATGGACAGGGAATGAAAAACTGTTTTTT

size: NA
J: TRBJ1-5
V: TRBV6-1
D: NA
CDR3: CASSGGFEQPQHF
DNA: TGTGCCAGCTCGGGCGGATTCGAACAGCCCCAGCATTTT

size: NA
J: TRBJ2-5
V: TRBV27
D: NA
CDR3: CASSSHQKGTQYF
DNA: TGTGCCAGCAGTTCCCACCAAAAGGGGACCCAGTACTTC

size: NA
J: TRBJ2-3
V: TRBV19
D: TRBD2
CDR3: CASSSLAGVGDTQYF
DNA: TGTGCCAGTAGTTCTCTAGCGGGAGTAGGAGATACGCAGTATTTT

size: NA
J: TRBJ1-2
V: TRBV28
D: NA
CDR3: CASSVQGPGYTF
DNA: TGTGCCAGCAGTGTACAGGGCCCTGGCTACACCTTC

size: NA
J: TRBJ2-3
V: TRBV6-1
D: NA
CDR3: CASSVGVKTATDTQYF
DNA: TGTGCCAGCAGTGTGGGGGTGAAGACAGCCACAGATACGCAGTATTTT

size: NA
J: TRBJ1-6
V: TRBV5-1
D: NA
CDR3: CASSSPIGDHSPLHF
DNA: TGCGCCAGCTCTAGTCCCATAGGGGACCATTCACCCCTCCACTTT

size: NA
J: TRBJ1-2
V: TRBV28
D: TRBD1
CDR3: CASSYTGGESYGYTF
DNA: TGTGCCAGCAGTTACACAGGGGGCGAATCATATGGCTACACCTTC

size: NA
J: TRBJ2-3
V: TRBV14
D: NA
CDR3: CASSQQETSTDTQYF
DNA: TGTGCCAGCAGCCAACAGGAAACTAGCACAGATACGCAGTATTTT

size: NA
J: TRBJ1-5
V: TRBV27
D: NA
CDR3: CASTGRRGQPQHF
DNA: TGTGCCAGCACGGGGCGGCGTGGTCAGCCCCAGCATTTT

size: few
J: TRBJ2-7
V: TRBV10-3
D: NA
CDR3: CAITQGISGGEQYF
DNA: TGTGCCATCACACAGGGGATTAGCGGCGGCGAGCAGTACTTC

size: NA
J: TRBJ1-1
V: TRBV6-6
D: NA
CDR3: CASRPGTSENTEAFF
DNA: TGTGCCAGCAGACCCGGGACAAGCGAGAACACTGAAGCTTTCTTT

size: NA
J: TRBJ1-3
V: TRBV10-3
D: NA
CDR3: CAIGPTGGNTIYF
DNA: TGTGCCATCGGACCGACGGGTGGAAACACCATATATTTT

size: once
J: TRBJ2-1
V: TRBV5-1
D: TRBD1
CDR3: CASSSGQGSYNEQFF
DNA: TGCGCCAGCAGCTCCGGACAGGGATCTTACAATGAGCAGTTCTTC

size: NA
J: TRBJ2-5
V: TRBV2
D: NA
CDR3: CASTAGETQYF
DNA: TGTGCCAGCACTGCGGGTGAGACCCAGTACTTC

size: once
J: TRBJ1-3
V: TRBV19
D: NA
CDR3: CASTGTVPGAENTIYF
DNA: TGTGCCAGTACCGGTACAGTACCAGGGGCTGAAAACACCATATATTTT

size: NA
J: TRBJ1-5
V: TRBV27
D: NA
CDR3: CASSLRGDYSNQPQHF
DNA: TGTGCCAGCAGTTTACGTGGGGATTATAGCAATCAGCCCCAGCATTTT

size: NA
J: TRBJ1-1
V: TRBV7-2
D: NA
CDR3: CASSLDWGRDTEAFF
DNA: TGTGCCAGCAGCTTAGATTGGGGGAGGGACACTGAAGCTTTCTTT

size: NA
J: TRBJ2-7
V: TRBV10-1
D: TRBD1
CDR3: CASSEGGTGTNEQYF
DNA: TGCGCCAGCAGTGAAGGAGGGACAGGGACTAATGAGCAGTACTTC

size: NA
J: TRBJ1-5
V: TRBV6-1
D: NA
CDR3: CASGGINSNQPQHF
DNA: TGTGCCAGCGGCGGGATTAATAGCAATCAGCCCCAGCATTTT